This is a list of T cell receptor beta chains from one sample in a study of T cells in Graves' hyperthyroidism and ophthalmopathy. TCRdb reanalysed the multiplex PCR reads using MiXCR and keeps one entry per CDR3 protein. Of 300,000 to 350,000 distinct CDR3 sequences listed, 15% to 20% were seen once; the top ten hold roughly 49%. The sequenced sample consisted of blood. All receptors derive from a woman between 50 and 59 years old with Graves' hyperthyroidism. CDR3s include the opening cysteine and the closing phenylalanine or tryptophan. A D gene is named only where the DNA matches it firmly. Clone size, where shown, is once, few, many, or a class for clones that have expanded.

>TRBV7-9|.|TRBJ2-1|TRBD2
CASSLGVAGGDEQFF
TGTGCCAGCAGCTTAGGCGTAGCGGGAGGTGATGAGCAGTTCTTC
>TRBV11-2|.|TRBJ1-3|TRBD1
CASSLVEGATGNTIYF
TGTGCCAGCAGCTTAGTCGAGGGGGCGACTGGAAACACCATATATTTT
>TRBV18|.|TRBJ2-2|.
CASSPPGLLTGELFF
TGTGCCAGCTCACCACCGGGACTTCTCACCGGGGAGCTGTTTTTT
>TRBV27|many|TRBJ2-5|.
CASSLWNGGTQYF
TGTGCCAGCAGTTTATGGAACGGGGGGACCCAGTACTTC
>TRBV30|many|TRBJ1-1|.
CASQGQSNTEAFF
TGTGCCTCCCAAGGGCAGTCCAACACTGAAGCTTTCTTT
>TRBV5-1|many|TRBJ1-2|.
CASSLGVSYGYTF
TGCGCCAGCAGCTTGGGTGTTTCCTATGGCTACACCTTC
>TRBV5-1|.|TRBJ1-4|TRBD1
CASSFQQGKLFF
TGCGCCAGCAGCTTTCAACAGGGGAAACTGTTTTTT
>TRBV30|.|TRBJ2-3|TRBD2
CAWSDKAGVADTQYF
TGTGCCTGGAGTGACAAAGCGGGAGTGGCAGATACGCAGTATTTT
>TRBV5-8|.|TRBJ1-1|.
CASSPRMRGKNTEAFF
TGTGCCAGCAGCCCTCGAATGAGGGGAAAGAACACTGAAGCTTTCTTT
>TRBV5-1|.|TRBJ2-7|TRBD1
CASSLTGDGSYEQYF
TGCGCCAGCAGCTTAACAGGGGATGGCTCCTACGAGCAGTACTTC
>TRBV5-1|few|TRBJ2-5|TRBD2
CASSLLREGETQYF
TGCGCCAGCAGCTTGTTGCGGGAGGGAGAGACCCAGTACTTC
>TRBV6-1|.|TRBJ2-7|.
CASSEVRGRPPYEQYF
TGTGCCAGCAGTGAAGTTCGTGGTAGGCCACCCTACGAGCAGTACTTC
>TRBV5-6|many|TRBJ2-5|TRBD2
CASSPLTSGARGTQYF
TGTGCCAGCAGCCCCCTGACTAGCGGGGCAAGGGGGACCCAGTACTTC
>TRBV5-6|few|TRBJ2-5|.
CASSFSWTDPGARRETQYF
TGTGCCAGCAGCTTTAGTTGGACAGACCCCGGGGCCCGCAGGGAGACCCAGTACTTC
>TRBV7-2|many|TRBJ1-1|.
CASSPKGSAAAEAFF
TGTGCCAGCAGCCCCAAGGGCTCGGCCGCAGCTGAAGCTTTCTTT
>TRBV4-1|few|TRBJ2-5|TRBD1
CASSPLQGGETETQYF
TGCGCCAGCAGCCCCCTACAGGGGGGAGAGACAGAGACCCAGTACTTC
>TRBV20-1|many|TRBJ2-7|TRBD2
CSARDPGRGEQYF
TGCAGTGCTAGAGATCCCGGGAGGGGTGAGCAGTACTTC
>TRBV7-6|.|TRBJ1-5|.
CASSEGGSNQPQHF
TGTGCCAGCAGCGAAGGAGGAAGTAATCAGCCCCAGCATTTT
>TRBV5-1|many|TRBJ2-1|TRBD1
CASSLASSGGEQFF
TGCGCCAGCAGCTTGGCTTCTTCAGGGGGTGAGCAGTTCTTC
>TRBV11-2|many|TRBJ2-1|.
CASSLARSYNEQFF
TGTGCCAGCAGCTTAGCGCGTTCCTACAATGAGCAGTTCTTC
>TRBV7-9|few|TRBJ2-1|.
CASSLGDYSQFF
TGTGCCAGCAGCTTAGGGGATTATTCGCAGTTCTTC
>TRBV12-3/TRBV12-4|.|TRBJ2-6|.
CASRGTGEANSGANVLTF
TGTGCCAGCAGGGGCACAGGGGAGGCGAACTCTGGGGCCAACGTCCTGACTTTC
>TRBV5-1|few|TRBJ2-7|.
CASSLSDSLPYEQYF
TGCGCCAGCAGCTTGTCTGACAGTCTCCCCTACGAGCAGTACTTC
>TRBV28|many|TRBJ2-5|TRBD1
CASSQLLDRGFQETQYF
TGTGCCAGCAGTCAACTTTTGGACAGGGGGTTTCAAGAGACCCAGTACTTC
>TRBV29-1|few|TRBJ2-7|TRBD2
CSVALIAGGSEQYF
TGCAGCGTTGCGTTGATAGCGGGAGGATCCGAGCAGTACTTC
>TRBV7-2|many|TRBJ2-2|.
CASRGALYTGELFF
TGTGCCAGCAGAGGAGCTCTCTACACCGGGGAGCTGTTTTTT
>TRBV6-5|few|TRBJ2-3|.
CASSYSNPATDTQYF
TGTGCCAGCAGTTACTCGAACCCCGCTACGGATACGCAGTATTTT
>TRBV18|few|TRBJ1-6|.
CASSPDISPTGSPLHF
TGTGCCAGCTCACCTGACATTTCGCCGACTGGTTCACCCCTCCACTTT
>TRBV20-1|few|TRBJ1-2|TRBD1
CQGASGYTF
TGCCAGGGGGCGAGTGGCTACACCTTC
>TRBV28|.|TRBJ2-7|.
CASSLPGQPPYEQYF
TGTGCCAGCAGTCTCCCGGGTCAGCCCCCCTACGAGCAGTACTTC
>TRBV30|many|TRBJ1-1|.
CAWSVHGNTEAFF
TGTGCCTGGAGTGTACACGGGAACACTGAGGCTTTCTTT
>TRBV20-1|few|TRBJ1-2|.
CSARGLYGYTF
TGCAGTGCTAGGGGGCTCTATGGCTACACCTTC
>TRBV5-1|many|TRBJ2-1|TRBD2
CASSLERTSYEQFF
TGCGCCAGCAGCTTGGAGCGGACTAGCTATGAGCAGTTCTTC
>TRBV30|.|TRBJ2-5|.
CAWSPFQETQYF
TGTGCCTGGAGTCCATTCCAAGAGACCCAGTACTTC
>TRBV20-1|.|TRBJ2-2|TRBD1
CSASRGQGELFF
TGCAGTGCTAGCAGGGGGCAGGGGGAGCTGTTTTTT
>TRBV3-1|.|TRBJ2-2|.
CASSQGVSSKGAGELFF
TGTGCCAGCAGCCAAGGGGTGTCTAGCAAGGGTGCCGGGGAGCTGTTTTTT
>TRBV15|few|TRBJ1-2|.
CATSRDRVENYGYTF
TGTGCCACCAGCAGAGATCGGGTGGAAAACTATGGCTACACCTTC
>TRBV15|.|TRBJ1-2|TRBD1
CATSRGQGDGYTF
TGTGCCACCAGCAGGGGACAGGGGGATGGCTACACCTTC
>TRBV29-1|few|TRBJ2-1|.
CSVAKRVDYNEQFF
TGCAGCGTCGCCAAGAGGGTGGATTACAATGAGCAGTTCTTC
>TRBV6-1|many|TRBJ1-1|.
CASRKTGGPEAFF
TGTGCCAGCAGGAAAACTGGGGGGCCAGAAGCTTTCTTT
>TRBV27|.|TRBJ2-1|.
CASSFRGPWDEQFF
TGTGCCAGCAGTTTCCGAGGGCCATGGGATGAGCAGTTCTTC
>TRBV28|few|TRBJ1-1|.
CASSPGLSNTEAFF
TGTGCCAGCAGCCCGGGACTGTCAAACACTGAAGCTTTCTTT
>TRBV5-1|many|TRBJ2-7|.
CASSLAGPGGSYEQYF
TGCGCCAGCAGCTTGGCCGGGCCAGGTGGGAGCTACGAGCAGTACTTC
>TRBV19|.|TRBJ1-1|.
CAGSMTDNTEAFF
TGTGCCGGTTCTATGACAGACAACACTGAAGCTTTCTTT
>TRBV12-3/TRBV12-4|many|TRBJ1-1|.
CASSFGQANTEAFF
TGTGCCAGCAGTTTTGGCCAGGCGAACACTGAAGCTTTCTTT
>TRBV27|.|TRBJ2-7|TRBD2
CASSLTSGISYEQYF
TGTGCCAGCAGTCTGACTAGCGGGATCTCCTACGAGCAGTACTTC
>TRBV20-1|many|TRBJ2-5|.
CSARVGRGEGETQYF
TGCAGTGCTAGAGTGGGGCGGGGTGAGGGTGAGACCCAGTACTTC
>TRBV10-3|many|TRBJ2-7|.
CAISQNRGDEQYF
TGTGCCATCAGTCAGAACAGAGGGGACGAGCAGTACTTC
>TRBV13|few|TRBJ2-2|TRBD2
CASSFWASGNTGELFF
TGTGCCAGCAGCTTTTGGGCTAGCGGGAACACCGGGGAGCTGTTTTTT
>TRBV12-3/TRBV12-4|many|TRBJ1-1|.
CASRTTGTLDTEAFF
TGTGCCAGCAGGACAACCGGGACACTGGACACTGAAGCTTTCTTT
>TRBV7-9|.|TRBJ1-4|.
CASSPVVANEKLFF
TGTGCCAGCAGCCCGGTGGTAGCTAATGAAAAACTGTTTTTT
>TRBV14|few|TRBJ1-1|.
CASSQDNRATEAFF
TGTGCCAGCAGCCAAGATAACAGGGCCACTGAAGCTTTCTTT
>TRBV30|.|TRBJ1-6|.
CAWMRGSYNSPLHF
TGTGCCTGGATGAGGGGCTCCTATAATTCACCCCTCCACTTT
>TRBV19|.|TRBJ1-5|.
CASSSPGHSNQPQHF
TGTGCCAGTAGTTCCCCAGGTCATAGCAATCAGCCCCAGCATTTT
>TRBV28|many|TRBJ2-3|TRBD2
CASSFGGSGTQYF
TGTGCCAGCAGTTTCGGGGGGTCCGGTACGCAGTATTTT
>TRBV3-1|.|TRBJ2-2|.
CASSRGGGDGGELFF
TGTGCCAGCAGCCGAGGGGGAGGGGACGGCGGGGAGCTGTTTTTT
>TRBV11-2|.|TRBJ1-4|.
CASSPEPLNEKLFF
TGTGCCAGCAGCCCCGAACCGCTTAATGAAAAACTGTTTTTT
>TRBV3-1|many|TRBJ1-6|.
CASSGERMVASPLHF
TGTGCCAGCAGCGGGGAACGGATGGTGGCTTCACCCCTCCACTTT
>TRBV9|few|TRBJ2-1|TRBD2
CASSVGLAGANEQFF
TGTGCCAGCAGCGTAGGACTAGCGGGGGCCAATGAGCAGTTCTTC